This T cell receptor beta chain stems from a study of shared clonotypes between healthy human individuals. From germline, CDR1 is MDHEN and CDR2 SYDVKM. The CDR3 totals 15 residues. J was trimmed by 4 bases and V by 2 bases; bases with no gene match: 2. Study-level points and caveats: Compared with memory subsets, naive subsets generally had larger estimated richness. The study sampled only blood, and tissue repertoires likely differ.

Of note for this clone: Antigen unknown. This sample also contains other DNA sequences that code for the same CDR3.

In the source study's methods: ImmunoSEQ only sent back junction sequences with no quality scores, so filtering was done differently. Repertoires were generated with immunoSEQ multiplex PCR, while TCRdb's copy carries only in-frame clones and drops some. Clone size and V and J calls were adopted from that table, with D and trimming inferred from the DNA. Of some 2,400,000 clones in the sample, approximately 96% were seen once. The rearrangement joins TRBV28 to TRBJ2-5; 12 bases are a match to TRBD2. Sequenced: naive CD4+ T cells sorted from blood. Described subset: CD45RA+ positively selected. The receptor comes from a man between 18 and 29 years old in good health. CDR3 nucleotides: TGTGCCAGCAGTTTAGGACTAGCGGGGAGAGAGACCCAGTACTTC. Protein: CASSLGLAGRETQYF.